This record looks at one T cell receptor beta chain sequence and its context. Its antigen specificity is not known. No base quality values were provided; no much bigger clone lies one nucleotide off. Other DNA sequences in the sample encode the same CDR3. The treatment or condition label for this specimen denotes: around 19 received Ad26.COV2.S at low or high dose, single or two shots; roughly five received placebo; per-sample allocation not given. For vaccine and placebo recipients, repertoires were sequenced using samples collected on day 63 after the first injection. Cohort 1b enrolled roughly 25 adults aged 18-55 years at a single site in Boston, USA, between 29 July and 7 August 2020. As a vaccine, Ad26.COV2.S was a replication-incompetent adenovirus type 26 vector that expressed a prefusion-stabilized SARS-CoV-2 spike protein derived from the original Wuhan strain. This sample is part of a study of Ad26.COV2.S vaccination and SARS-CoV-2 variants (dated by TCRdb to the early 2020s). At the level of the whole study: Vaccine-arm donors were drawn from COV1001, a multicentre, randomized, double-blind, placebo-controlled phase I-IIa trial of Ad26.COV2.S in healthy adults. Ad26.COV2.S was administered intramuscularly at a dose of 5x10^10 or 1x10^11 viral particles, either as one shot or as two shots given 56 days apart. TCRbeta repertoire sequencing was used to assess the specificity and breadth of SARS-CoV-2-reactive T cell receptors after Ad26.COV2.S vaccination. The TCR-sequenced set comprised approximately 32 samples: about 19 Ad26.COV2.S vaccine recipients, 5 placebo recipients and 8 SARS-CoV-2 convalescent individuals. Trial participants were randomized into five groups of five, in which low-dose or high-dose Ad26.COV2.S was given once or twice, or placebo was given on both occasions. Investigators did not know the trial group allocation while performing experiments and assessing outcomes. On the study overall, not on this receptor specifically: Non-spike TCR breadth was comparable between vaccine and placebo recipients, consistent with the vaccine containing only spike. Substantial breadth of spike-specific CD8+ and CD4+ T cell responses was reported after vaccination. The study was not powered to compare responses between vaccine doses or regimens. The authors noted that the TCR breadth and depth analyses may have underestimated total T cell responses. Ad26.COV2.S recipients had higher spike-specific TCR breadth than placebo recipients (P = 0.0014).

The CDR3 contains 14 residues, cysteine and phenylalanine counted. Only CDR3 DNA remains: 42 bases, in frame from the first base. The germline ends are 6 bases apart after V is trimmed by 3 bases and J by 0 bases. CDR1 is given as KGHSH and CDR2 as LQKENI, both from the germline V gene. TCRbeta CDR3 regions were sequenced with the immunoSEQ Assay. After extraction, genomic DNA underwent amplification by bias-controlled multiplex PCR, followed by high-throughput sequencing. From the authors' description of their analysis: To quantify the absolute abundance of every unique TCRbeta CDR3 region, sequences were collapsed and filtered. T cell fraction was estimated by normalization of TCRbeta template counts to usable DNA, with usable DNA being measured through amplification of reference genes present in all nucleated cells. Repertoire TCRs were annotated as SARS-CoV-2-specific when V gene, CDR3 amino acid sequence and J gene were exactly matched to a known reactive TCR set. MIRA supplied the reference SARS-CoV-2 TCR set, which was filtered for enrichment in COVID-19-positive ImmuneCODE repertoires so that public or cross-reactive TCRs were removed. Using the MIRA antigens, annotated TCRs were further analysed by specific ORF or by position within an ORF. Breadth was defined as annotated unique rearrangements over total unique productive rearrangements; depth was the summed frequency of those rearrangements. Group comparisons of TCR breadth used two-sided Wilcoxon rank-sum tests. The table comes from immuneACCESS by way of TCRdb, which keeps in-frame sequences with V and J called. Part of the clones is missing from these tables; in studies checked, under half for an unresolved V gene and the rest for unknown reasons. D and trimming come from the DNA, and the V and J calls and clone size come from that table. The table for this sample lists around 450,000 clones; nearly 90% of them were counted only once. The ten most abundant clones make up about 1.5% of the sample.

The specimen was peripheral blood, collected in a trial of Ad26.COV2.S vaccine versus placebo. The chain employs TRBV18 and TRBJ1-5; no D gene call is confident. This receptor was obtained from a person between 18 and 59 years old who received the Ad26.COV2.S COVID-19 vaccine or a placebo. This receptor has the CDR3 CASSPGSSNQPQHF. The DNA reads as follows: TGTGCCAGCTCACCTGGTAGTAGCAATCAGCCCCAGCATTTT.